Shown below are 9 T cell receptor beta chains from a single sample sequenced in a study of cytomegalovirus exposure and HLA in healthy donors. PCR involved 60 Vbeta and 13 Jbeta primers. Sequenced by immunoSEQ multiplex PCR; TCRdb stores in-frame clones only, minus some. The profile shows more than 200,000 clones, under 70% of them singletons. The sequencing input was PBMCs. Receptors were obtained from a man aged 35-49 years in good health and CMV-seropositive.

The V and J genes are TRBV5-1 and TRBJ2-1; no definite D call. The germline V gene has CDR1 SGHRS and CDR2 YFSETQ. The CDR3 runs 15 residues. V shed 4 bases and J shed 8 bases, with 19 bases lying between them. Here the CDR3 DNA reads TGCGCCAGCAGCACAACTTCATCCGGGTCCTATGAGCAGTTCTTC. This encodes CASSTTSSGSYEQFF.

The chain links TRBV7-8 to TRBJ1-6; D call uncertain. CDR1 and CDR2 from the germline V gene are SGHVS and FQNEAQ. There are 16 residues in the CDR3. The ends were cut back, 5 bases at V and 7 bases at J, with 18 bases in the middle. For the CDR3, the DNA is TGTGCCAGCAGCCCAGTAGGCAGAGGCCGGAATTCACCCCTCCACTTT. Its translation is CASSPVGRGRNSPLHF.

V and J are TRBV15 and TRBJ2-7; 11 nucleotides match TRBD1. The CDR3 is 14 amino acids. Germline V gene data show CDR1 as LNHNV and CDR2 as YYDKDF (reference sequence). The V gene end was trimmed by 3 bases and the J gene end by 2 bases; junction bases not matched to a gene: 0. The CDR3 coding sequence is TGTGCCACCAGCAGGGACAGGGGGCCCTACGAGCAGTACTTC. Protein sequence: CATSRDRGPYEQYF.

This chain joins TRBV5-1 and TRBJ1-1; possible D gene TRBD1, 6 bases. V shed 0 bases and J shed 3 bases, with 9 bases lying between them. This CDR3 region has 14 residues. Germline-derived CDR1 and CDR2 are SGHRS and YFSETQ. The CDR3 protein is CASSLEGGDTEAFF. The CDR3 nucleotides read TGCGCCAGCAGCTTGGAGGGGGGGGACACTGAAGCTTTCTTT. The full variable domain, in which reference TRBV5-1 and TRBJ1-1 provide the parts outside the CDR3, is KAGVTQTPRYLIKTRGQQVTLSCSPISGHRSVSWYQQTPGQGLQFLFEYFSETQRNKGNFPGRFSGRQFSNSRSEMNVSTLELGDSALYLCASSLEGGDTEAFFGQGTRLTVV.

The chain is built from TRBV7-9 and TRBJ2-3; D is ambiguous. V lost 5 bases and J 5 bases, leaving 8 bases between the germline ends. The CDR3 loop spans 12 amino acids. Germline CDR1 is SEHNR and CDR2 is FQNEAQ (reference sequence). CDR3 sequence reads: CASSRGGDTQYF. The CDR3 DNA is TGTGCCAGCAGCCGCGGTGGAGATACGCAGTATTTT.

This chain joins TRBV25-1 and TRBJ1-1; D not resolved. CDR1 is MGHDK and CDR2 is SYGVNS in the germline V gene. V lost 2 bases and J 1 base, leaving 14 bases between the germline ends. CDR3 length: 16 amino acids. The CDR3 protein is CASSEVGSWRNTEAFF. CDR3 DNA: TGTGCCAGCAGTGAAGTGGGTTCATGGAGGAACACTGAAGCTTTCTTT.

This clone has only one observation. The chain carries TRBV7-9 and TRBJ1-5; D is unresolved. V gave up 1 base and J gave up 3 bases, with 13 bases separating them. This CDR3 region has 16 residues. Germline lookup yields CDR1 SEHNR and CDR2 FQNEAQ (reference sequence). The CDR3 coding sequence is TGTGCCAGCAGCTTAGGTAGTGCAGGAAACAATCAGCCCCAGCATTTT. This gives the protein CASSLGSAGNNQPQHF. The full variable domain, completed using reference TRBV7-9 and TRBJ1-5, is DTGVSQNPRHKITKRGQNVTFRCDPISEHNRLYWYRQTLGQGPEFLTYFQNEAQLEKSRLLSDRFSAERPKGSFSTLEIQRTEQGDSAMYLCASSLGSAGNNQPQHFGDGTRLSIL.

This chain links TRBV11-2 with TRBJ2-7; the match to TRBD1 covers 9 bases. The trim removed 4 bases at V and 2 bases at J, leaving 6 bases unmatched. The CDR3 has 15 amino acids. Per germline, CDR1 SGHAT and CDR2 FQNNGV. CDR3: CASSSSGTGPYEQYF. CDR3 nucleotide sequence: TGTGCCAGCAGCTCCTCCGGGACAGGGCCCTACGAGCAGTACTTC.

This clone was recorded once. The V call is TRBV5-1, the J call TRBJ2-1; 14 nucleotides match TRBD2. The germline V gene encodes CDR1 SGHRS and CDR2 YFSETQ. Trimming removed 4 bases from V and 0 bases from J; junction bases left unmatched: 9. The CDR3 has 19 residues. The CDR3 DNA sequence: TGCGCCAGCAGCCTAGGGACTAGCGGGGGCTGGAGCTCCTACAATGAGCAGTTCTTC. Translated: CASSLGTSGGWSSYNEQFF.